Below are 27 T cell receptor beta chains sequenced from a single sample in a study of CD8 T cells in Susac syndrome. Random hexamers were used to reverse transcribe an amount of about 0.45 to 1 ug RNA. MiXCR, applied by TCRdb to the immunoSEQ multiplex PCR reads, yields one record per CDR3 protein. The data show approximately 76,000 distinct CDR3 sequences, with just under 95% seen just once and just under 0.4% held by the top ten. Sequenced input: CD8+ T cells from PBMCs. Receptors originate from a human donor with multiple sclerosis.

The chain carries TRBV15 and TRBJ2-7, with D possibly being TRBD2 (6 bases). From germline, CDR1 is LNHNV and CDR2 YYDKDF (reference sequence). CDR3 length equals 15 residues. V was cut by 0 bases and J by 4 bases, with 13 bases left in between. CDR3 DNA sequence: TGTGCCACCAGCAGAGATCATGGGGGACTTTACGAGCAGTACTTC. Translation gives CATSRDHGGLYEQYF.

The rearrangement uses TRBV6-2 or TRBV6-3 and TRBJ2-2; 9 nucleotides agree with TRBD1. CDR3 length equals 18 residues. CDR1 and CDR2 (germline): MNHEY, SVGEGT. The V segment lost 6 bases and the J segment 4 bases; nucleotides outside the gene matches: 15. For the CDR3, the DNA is TGTGCCAGCAGGCCCCTTCTTCTTGGACAGGGGACCACCGGGGAGCTGTTTTTT. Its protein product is CASRPLLLGQGTTGELFF.

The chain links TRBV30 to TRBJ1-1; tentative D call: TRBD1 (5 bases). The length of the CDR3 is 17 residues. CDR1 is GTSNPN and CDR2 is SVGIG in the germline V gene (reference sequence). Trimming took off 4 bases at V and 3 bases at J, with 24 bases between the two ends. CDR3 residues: CAWTPVVSEGLDTEAFF. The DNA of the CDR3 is TGTGCCTGGACCCCCGTTGTGTCCGAGGGGTTGGACACTGAAGCTTTCTTT.

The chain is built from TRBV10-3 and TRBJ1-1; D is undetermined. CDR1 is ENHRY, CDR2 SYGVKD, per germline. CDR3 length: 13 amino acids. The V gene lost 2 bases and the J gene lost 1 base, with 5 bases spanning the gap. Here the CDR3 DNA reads TGTGCCATCAGTGAGCGGGAGAACACTGAAGCTTTCTTT. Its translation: CAISERENTEAFF.

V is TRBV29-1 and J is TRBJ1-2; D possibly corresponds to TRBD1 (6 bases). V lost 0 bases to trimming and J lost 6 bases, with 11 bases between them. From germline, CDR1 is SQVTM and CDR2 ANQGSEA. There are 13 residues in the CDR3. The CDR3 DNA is TGCAGCGTTGAAGAAGGGGGACTACATGGCTACACCTTC. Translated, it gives CSVEEGGLHGYTF.

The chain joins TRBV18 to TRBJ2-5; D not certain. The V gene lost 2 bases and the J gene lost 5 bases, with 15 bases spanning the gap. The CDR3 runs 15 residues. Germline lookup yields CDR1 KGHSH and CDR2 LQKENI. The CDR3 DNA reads TGTGCCAGCTCACCATTGAGGACCGCAAGGGAGACCCAGTACTTC. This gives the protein CASSPLRTARETQYF.

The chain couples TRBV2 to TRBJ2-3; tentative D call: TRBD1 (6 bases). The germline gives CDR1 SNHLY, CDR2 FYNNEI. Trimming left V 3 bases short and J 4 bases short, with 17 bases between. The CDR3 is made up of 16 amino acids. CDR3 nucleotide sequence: TGTGCCAGCAGTGATGATTTGGACAGCTCGCCAGATACGCAGTATTTT. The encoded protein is CASSDDLDSSPDTQYF. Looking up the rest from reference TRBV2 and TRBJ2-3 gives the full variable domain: EPEVTQTPSHQVTQMGQEVILRCVPISNHLYFYWYRQILGQKVEFLVSFYNNEISEKSEIFDDQFSVERPDGSNFTLKIRSTKLEDSAMYFCASSDDLDSSPDTQYFGPGTRLTVL.

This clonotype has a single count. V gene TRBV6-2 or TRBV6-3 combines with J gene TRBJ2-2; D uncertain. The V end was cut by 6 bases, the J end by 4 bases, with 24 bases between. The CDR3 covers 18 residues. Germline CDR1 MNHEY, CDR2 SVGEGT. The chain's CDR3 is CASSKLGREQLFTGELFF. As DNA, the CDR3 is TGTGCCAGCAGCAAACTGGGTAGGGAACAACTATTCACCGGGGAGCTGTTTTTT.

CDR3 loop: CASSLGSYNEQFF. Written as DNA, the CDR3 is TGTGCCAGCAGCCTCGGATCCTACAATGAGCAGTTCTTC. The chain couples TRBV3-1 to TRBJ2-1; D gene ambiguous. V dropped 4 bases and J dropped 1 base, with 5 bases sitting between them. Germline V gene data show CDR1 as LGHDT and CDR2 as YNNKEL (reference sequence). The CDR3 consists of 13 residues.

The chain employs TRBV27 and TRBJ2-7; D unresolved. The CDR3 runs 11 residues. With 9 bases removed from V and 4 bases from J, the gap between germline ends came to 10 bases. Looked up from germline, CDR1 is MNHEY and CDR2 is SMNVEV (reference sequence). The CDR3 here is CASPYGYEQYF. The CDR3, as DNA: TGTGCCAGTCCCTACGGTTACGAGCAGTACTTC.

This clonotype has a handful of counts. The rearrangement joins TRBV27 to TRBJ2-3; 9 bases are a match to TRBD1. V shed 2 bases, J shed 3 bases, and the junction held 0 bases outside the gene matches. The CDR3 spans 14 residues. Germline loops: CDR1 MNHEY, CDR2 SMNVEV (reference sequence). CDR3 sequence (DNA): TGTGCCAGCAGTTTAGGACAGGGGACAGATACGCAGTATTTT. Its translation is CASSLGQGTDTQYF.

CDR3 coding DNA: TGTGCCAGCGGTACCGGGACTAGCAGCCAGTATTTT. It is translated as CASGTGTSSQYF. The chain carries TRBV12-3 or TRBV12-4 and TRBJ2-3, with 9 bases lining up with TRBD2. This CDR3 spans 12 amino acids. V trimming: 8 bases; J trimming: 12 bases; junction bases outside the gene matches: 9.

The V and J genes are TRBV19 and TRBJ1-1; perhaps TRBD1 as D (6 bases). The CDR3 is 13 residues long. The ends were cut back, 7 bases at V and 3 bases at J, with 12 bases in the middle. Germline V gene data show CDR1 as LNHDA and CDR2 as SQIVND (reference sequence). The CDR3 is CASTLRGYTEAFF. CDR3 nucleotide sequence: TGTGCCAGTACCCTCAGGGGCTACACTGAAGCTTTCTTT.

The CDR3 bases are TGTGCCAGCAGCTTTCCGGGACAGGGAACTCTAAATTCACCCCTCCACTTT. As protein: CASSFPGQGTLNSPLHF. The chain carries TRBV7-9 and TRBJ1-6; TRBD1 matches 9 bases. After removal of 3 bases from V and 7 bases from J, the junction contained 10 bases not matched to a gene. Germline CDR1 and CDR2: SEHNR and FQNEAQ (reference sequence). The CDR3 sequence is 17 residues long.

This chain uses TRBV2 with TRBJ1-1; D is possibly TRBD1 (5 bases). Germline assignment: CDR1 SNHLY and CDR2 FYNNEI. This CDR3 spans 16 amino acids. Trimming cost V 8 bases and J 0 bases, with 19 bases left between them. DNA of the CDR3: TGTGCCAGCCATATGGGGGTGGGTCGGATGAACACTGAAGCTTTCTTT. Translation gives CASHMGVGRMNTEAFF.

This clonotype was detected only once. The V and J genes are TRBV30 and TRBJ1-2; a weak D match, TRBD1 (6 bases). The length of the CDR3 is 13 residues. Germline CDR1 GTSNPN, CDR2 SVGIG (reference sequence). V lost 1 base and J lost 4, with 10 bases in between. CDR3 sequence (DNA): TGTGCCTGGAGTGCGGACAGTGGCTATGGCTACACCTTC. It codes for CAWSADSGYGYTF.

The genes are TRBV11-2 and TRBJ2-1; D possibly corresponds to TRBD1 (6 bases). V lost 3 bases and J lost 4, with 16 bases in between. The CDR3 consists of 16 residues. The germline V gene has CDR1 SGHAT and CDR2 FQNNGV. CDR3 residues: CASSFFAQGAYNEQFF. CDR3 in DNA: TGTGCCAGCAGCTTCTTCGCACAGGGTGCTTACAATGAGCAGTTCTTC.

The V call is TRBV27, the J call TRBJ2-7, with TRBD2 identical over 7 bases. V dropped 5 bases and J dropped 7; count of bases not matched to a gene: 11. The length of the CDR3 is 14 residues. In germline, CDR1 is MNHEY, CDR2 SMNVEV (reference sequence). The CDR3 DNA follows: TGTGCCAGCAGTCTAACGGGAGGACTAAAGGAGCAGTACTTC. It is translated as CASSLTGGLKEQYF.

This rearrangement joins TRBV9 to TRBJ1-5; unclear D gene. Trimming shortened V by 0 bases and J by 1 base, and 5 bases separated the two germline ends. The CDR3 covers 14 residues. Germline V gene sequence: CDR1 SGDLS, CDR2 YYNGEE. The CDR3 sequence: CASSVGGSNQPQHF. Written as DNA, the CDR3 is TGTGCCAGCAGCGTAGGAGGCAGCAATCAGCCCCAGCATTTT.

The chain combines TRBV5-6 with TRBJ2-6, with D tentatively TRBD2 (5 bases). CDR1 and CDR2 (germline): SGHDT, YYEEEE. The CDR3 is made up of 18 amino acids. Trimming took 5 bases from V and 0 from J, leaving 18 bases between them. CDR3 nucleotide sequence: TGTGCCAGCAGGCGGAGGACCGGGATGTTCTCTGGGGCCAACGTCCTGACTTTC. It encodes CASRRRTGMFSGANVLTF.

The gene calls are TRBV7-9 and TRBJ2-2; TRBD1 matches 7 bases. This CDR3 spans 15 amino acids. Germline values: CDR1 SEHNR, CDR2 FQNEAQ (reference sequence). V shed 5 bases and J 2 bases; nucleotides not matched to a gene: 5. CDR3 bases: TGTGCCAGCAGCCCTTACAGGGGAAACACCGGGGAGCTGTTTTTT. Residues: CASSPYRGNTGELFF. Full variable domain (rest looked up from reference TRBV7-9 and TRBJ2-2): DTGVSQNPRHKITKRGQNVTFRCDPISEHNRLYWYRQTLGQGPEFLTYFQNEAQLEKSRLLSDRFSAERPKGSFSTLEIQRTEQGDSAMYLCASSPYRGNTGELFFGEGSRLTVL.

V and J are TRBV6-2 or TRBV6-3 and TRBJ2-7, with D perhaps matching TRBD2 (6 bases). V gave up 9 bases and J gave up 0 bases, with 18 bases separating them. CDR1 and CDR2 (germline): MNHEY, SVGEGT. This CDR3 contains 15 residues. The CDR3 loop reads CASSGRGVHSYEQYF. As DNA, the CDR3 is TGTGCCAGTAGCGGACGGGGAGTTCACTCCTACGAGCAGTACTTC.

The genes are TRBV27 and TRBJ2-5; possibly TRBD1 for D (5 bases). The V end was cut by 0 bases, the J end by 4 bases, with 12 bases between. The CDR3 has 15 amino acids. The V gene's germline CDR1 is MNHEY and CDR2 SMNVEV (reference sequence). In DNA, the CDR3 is TGTGCCAGCAGTTTATCGGGCAGGGTGGGAGAGACCCAGTACTTC. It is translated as CASSLSGRVGETQYF.

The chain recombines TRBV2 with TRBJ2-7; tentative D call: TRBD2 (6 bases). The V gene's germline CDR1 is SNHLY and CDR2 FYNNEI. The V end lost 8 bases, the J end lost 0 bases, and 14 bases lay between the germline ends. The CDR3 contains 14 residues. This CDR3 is CASRGTPSSYEQYF. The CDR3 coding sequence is TGTGCCAGCCGGGGGACTCCAAGCTCCTACGAGCAGTACTTC.

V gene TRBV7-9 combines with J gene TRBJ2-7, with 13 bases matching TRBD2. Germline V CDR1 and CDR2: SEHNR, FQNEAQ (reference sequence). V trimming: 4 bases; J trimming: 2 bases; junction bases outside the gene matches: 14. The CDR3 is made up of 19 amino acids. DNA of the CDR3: TGTGCCAGCAGCTCCGATCGGGCCACTAGCGGGAGGGATACCTACGAGCAGTACTTC. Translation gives CASSSDRATSGRDTYEQYF.

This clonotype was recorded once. The CDR3 region is CASSWPADYNEQFF. CDR3 sequence (DNA): TGTGCCAGCAGCTGGCCGGCAGACTACAATGAGCAGTTCTTC. This chain joins TRBV6-6 and TRBJ2-1; D not resolved. Germline loops: CDR1 MNHNY, CDR2 SVGAGI (reference sequence). Trimming removed 6 bases at V and 3 bases at J, with 12 bases between. This CDR3 is built from 14 residues.

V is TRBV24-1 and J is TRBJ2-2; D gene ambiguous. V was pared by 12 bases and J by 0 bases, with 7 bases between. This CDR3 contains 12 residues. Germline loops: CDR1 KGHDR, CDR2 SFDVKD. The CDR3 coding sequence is TGTGCCGCGGAATCGAACACCGGGGAGCTGTTTTTT. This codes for CAAESNTGELFF.